This T cell receptor beta chain was sequenced during a study of T cell repertoires in cytomegalovirus infection. Study summary: Alongside well-studied HLA-B-restricted CMV epitopes, recently identified HLA-C-restricted CMV epitopes were also used. Public TCR beta signature analysis indicated the presence of both CMV infection and matching HLA type.

TCRdb re-analysed the reads in MiXCR, keeping a single row per CDR3 protein. The sample consists of 700,000 to 900,000 distinct CDR3 sequences, roughly 29% of them appearing once. General study findings and limits: The response measured ex vivo was dominated by TCR beta clonotypes (HLA-C-restricted and CMV-specific). Carriage of CMV together with the relevant HLA was identifiable through cumulative public TCR beta family frequency.

There are a few counts of this clonotype. The antigen remains unidentified. From germline, CDR1 is LNHDA and CDR2 SQIVND (reference sequence). This CDR3 spans 14 amino acids. Deletions cut 6 bases from V and 4 bases from J, with 15 bases between. This sample comprised cultured CD8+ T cells from PBMCs, obtained from culture after CMV antigen stimulation. The receptor was derived from a human donor in good health (CMV status not recorded). Some clones in this sample may be carry-over from other donors' samples. The chain carries TRBV19 and TRBJ1-1; the D is unclear. The CDR3 DNA follows: TGTGCCAGTAGCACCGGATGGGGTTTCACTGAAGCTTTCTTT. Its protein is CASSTGWGFTEAFF.